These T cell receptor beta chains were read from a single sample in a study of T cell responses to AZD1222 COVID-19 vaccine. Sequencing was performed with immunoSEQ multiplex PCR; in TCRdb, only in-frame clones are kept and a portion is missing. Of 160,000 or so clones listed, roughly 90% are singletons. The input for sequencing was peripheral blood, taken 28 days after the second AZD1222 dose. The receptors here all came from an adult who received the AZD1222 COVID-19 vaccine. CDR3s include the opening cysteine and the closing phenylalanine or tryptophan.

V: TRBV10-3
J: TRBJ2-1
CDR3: CAIMYGPGEQFF

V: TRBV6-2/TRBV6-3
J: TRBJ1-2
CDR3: CASSYSEDRGYTF

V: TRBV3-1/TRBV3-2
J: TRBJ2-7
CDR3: CASSRLTSLAFVF

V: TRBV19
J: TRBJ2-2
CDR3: CASSTQNPVNTGELFF

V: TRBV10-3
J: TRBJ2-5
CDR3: CAISEGDRRWETQYF

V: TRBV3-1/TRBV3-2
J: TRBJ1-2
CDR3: CASSQDLRTGGGYTF

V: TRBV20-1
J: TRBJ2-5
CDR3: CSAREETQYF

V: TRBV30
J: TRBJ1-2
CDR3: CAWSVVGTPNYGYTF

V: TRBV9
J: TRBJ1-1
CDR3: CASSVEWGGGTEAFF

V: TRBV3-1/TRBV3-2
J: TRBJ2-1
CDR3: CASSLRTNRGNEQFF

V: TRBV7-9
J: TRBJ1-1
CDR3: CASTPRVSKNTEAFF

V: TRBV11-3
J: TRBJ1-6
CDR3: CASSLVGGAPLHF

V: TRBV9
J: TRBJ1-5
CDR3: CASSPGGFGVGNQPQHF

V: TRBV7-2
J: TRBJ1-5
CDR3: CASSYRDRQPQHF

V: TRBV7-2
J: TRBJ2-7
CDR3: CASSSPGLSYEQYF

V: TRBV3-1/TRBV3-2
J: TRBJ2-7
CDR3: CASSPSGTGFYEQYF

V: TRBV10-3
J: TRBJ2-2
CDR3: CAISENGAGGHTGELFF

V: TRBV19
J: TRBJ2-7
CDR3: CATRQGLPYEQYF

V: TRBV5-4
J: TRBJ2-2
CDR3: CASSLGPGTSGGTGELFF

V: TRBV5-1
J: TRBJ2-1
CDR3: CASSLPPNDEQFF

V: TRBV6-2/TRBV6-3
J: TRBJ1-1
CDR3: CASSYVQGGMNTEAFF

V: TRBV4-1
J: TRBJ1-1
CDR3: CASSERGQNEAFF

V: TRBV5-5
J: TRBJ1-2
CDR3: CASSLDVGANYGYTF

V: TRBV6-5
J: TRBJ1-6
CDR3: CAIQTDIRYSPLHF

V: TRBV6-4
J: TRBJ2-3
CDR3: CASSADSGGADTQYF

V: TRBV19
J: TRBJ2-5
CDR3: CASSSGTGVWETQYF

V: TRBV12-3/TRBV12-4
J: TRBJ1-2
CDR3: CASSIQGGYGYTF

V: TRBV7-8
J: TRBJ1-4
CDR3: CASSLGAPTNEKLFF

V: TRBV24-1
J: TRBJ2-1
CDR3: CATSTGTPNNEQFF

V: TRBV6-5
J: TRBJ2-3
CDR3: CASIAGGMGDTQYF

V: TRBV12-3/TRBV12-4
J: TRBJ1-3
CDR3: CASSFRSGNTIYF

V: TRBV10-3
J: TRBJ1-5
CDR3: CAIGAHNQPQHF

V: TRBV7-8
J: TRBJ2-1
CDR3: CASSLRVGQDNEQFF

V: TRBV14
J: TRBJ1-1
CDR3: CASSPSVGTEAFF

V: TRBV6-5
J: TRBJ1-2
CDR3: CATSGTGGRGYTF

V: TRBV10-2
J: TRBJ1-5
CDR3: CASSRQGSGNQPQHF

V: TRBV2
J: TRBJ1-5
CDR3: CASRAERGGQPQHF

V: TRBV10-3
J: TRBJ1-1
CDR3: CAISERDRGENTEAFF

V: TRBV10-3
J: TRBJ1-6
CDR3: CAISASGTANSPLHF

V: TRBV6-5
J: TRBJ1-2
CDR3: CASSYTGQWGYTF

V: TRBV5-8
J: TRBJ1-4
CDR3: CASSPALSRGEKLFF

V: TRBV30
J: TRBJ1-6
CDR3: CAWSVGSGASPLHF

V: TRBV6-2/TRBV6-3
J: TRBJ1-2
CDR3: CASSTGTLRWYTF

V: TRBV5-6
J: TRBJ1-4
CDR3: CASSLGQLNTNEKLFF

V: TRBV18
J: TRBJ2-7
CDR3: CASSRGGSYEQYF

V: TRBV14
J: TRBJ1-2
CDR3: CASSQGAGQHNYGYTF

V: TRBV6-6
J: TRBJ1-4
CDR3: CASSGPGQLDEKLFF

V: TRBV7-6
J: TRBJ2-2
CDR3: CASSLEPGTGTNTGELFF

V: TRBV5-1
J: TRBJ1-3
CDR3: CASSLGLVGSGNTIYF

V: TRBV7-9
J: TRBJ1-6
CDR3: CASSLGVPYNSPLHF